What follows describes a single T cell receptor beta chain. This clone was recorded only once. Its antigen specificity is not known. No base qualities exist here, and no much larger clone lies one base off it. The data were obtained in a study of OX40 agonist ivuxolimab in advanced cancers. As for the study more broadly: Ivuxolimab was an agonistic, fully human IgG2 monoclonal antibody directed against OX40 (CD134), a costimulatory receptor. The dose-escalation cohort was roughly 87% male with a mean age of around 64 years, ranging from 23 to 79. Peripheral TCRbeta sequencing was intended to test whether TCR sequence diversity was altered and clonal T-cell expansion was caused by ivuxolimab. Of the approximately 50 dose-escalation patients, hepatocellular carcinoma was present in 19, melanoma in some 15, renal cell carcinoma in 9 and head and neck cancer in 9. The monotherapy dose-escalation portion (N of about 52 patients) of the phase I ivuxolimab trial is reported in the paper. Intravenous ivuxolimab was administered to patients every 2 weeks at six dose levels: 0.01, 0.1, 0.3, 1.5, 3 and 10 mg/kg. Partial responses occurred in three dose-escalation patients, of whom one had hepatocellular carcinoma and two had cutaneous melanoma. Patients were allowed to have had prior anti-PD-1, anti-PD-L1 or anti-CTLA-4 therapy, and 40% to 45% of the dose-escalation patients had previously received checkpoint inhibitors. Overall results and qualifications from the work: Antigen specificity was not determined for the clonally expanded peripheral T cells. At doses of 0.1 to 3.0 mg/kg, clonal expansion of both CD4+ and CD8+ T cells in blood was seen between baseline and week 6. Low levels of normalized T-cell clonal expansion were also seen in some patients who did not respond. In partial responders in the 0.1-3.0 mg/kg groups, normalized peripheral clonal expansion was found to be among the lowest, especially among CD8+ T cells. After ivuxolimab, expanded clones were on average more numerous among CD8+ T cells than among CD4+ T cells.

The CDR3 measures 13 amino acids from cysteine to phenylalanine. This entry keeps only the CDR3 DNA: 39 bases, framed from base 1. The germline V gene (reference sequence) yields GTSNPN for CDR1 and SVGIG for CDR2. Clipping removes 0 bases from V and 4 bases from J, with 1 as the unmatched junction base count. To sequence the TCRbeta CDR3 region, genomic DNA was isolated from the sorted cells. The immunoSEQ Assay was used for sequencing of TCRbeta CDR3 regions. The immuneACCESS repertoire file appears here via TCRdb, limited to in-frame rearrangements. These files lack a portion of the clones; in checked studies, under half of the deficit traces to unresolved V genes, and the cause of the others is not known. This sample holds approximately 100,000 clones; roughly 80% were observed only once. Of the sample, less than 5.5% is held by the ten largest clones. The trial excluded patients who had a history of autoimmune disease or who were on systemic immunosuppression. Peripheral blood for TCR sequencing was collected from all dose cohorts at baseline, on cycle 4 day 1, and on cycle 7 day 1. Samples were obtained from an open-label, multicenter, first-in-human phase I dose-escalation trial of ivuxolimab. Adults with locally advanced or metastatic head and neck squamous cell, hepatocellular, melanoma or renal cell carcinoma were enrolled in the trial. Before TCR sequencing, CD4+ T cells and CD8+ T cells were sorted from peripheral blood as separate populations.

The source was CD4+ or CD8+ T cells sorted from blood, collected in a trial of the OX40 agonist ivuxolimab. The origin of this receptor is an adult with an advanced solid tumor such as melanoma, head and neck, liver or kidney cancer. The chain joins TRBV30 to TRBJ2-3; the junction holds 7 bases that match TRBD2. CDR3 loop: CAWSVRGADTQYF. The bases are TGTGCCTGGAGTGTACGGGGGGCAGATACGCAGTATTTT. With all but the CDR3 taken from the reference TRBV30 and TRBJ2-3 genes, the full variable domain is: SQTIHQWPATLVQPVGSPLSLECTVEGTSNPNLYWYRQAAGRGLQLLFYSVGIGQISSEVPQNLSASRPQDRQFILSSKKLLLSDSGFYLCAWSVRGADTQYFGPGTRLTVL.